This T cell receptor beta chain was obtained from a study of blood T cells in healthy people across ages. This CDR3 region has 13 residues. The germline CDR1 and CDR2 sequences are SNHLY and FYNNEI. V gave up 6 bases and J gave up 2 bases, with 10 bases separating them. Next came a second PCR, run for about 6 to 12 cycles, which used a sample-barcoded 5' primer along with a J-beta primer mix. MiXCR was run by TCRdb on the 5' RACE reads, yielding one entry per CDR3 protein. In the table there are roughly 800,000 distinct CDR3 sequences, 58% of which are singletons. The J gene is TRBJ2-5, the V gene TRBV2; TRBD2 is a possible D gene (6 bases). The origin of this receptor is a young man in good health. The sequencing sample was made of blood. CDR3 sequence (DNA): TGTGCCAGCAGCCGGGACTGGCAAGAGACCCAGTACTTC. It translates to CASSRDWQETQYF.